The 6 T cell receptor beta chains below all came from one sample that was sequenced in a study of siplizumab effects on memory and regulatory T cells. The protocol was immunoSEQ multiplex PCR, while the TCRdb copy is restricted to in-frame clones and leaves out a portion. In the table there are 100,000 to 120,000 clones, approximately 92% of which are singletons. The sample consisted of CD4+ T cells sorted from blood. All receptors come from a human donor in good health.

The V call is TRBV6-5, the J call TRBJ1-3, with D unclear. This CDR3 comprises 12 residues. Germline V lookup: CDR1 MNHEY, CDR2 SVGAGI. Trimming stripped 0 bases from V and 7 bases from J, with 4 bases between. As DNA, the CDR3 is TGTGCCAGCAGTTACTCGGGCAACACCATATATTTT. Its translation is CASSYSGNTIYF.

The J gene is TRBJ1-1, the V gene TRBV16, with TRBD1 as a possible D gene (5 bases). There are 14 residues in the CDR3. Trimming removed 2 bases at V and 5 bases at J, with 12 bases between. Germline V CDR1 and CDR2: KGHSY, FQNENV. CDR3 sequence (DNA): TGTGCCAGCAGCCAACAGGGTAGTAATACTGAAGCTTTCTTT. The encoded protein is CASSQQGSNTEAFF.

The chain recombines TRBV30 with TRBJ2-7; D ambiguous. Trimming took off 3 bases at V and 3 bases at J, with 6 bases between the two ends. The CDR3 is 11 residues long. Germline V gives CDR1 GTSNPN, CDR2 SVGIG (reference sequence). CDR3 nucleotides: TGTGCCTGGAGCCGAGACTACGAGCAGTACTTC. Translated: CAWSRDYEQYF.

This chain uses TRBV5-4 with TRBJ2-5; 9 nucleotides line up with TRBD2. Germline assignment: CDR1 SGHNT and CDR2 YYREEE (reference sequence). The CDR3 has 16 amino acids. With 2 bases clipped from V and 5 bases from J, the junction kept 10 bases outside the gene matches. Here the CDR3 reads CASSFPQRGAEETQYF. The CDR3 nucleotides read TGTGCCAGCAGCTTCCCGCAGCGGGGGGCCGAGGAGACCCAGTACTTC.

On this clone: The same CDR3 arises from other DNA sequences in this sample as well. The chain employs TRBV19 and TRBJ1-1; TRBD1 might be the D (5 bases). Germline V gene data show CDR1 as LNHDA and CDR2 as SQIVND (reference sequence). This CDR3 comprises 14 residues. Between the trimmed V and J ends, which lost 3 bases and 4 bases, there was a span of 12 bases. CDR3 sequence (DNA): TGTGCCAGTAGTATCGGCCAGGGAGGCACTGAAGCTTTCTTT. This encodes CASSIGQGGTEAFF.

This clone appeared once. The J gene is TRBJ2-5, the V gene TRBV4-2, with D possibly TRBD1 on 5 matching bases. CDR1 and CDR2 (germline): LGHNA, YNFKEQ. The CDR3 is made up of 16 amino acids. The germline V and J ends were trimmed by 1 base and 5 bases, with 17 bases remaining between them. The CDR3 nucleotides are TGTGCCAGCAGCCAAGTCCCCCAGGGTCATGGGGAGACCCAGTACTTC. This gives the protein CASSQVPQGHGETQYF.